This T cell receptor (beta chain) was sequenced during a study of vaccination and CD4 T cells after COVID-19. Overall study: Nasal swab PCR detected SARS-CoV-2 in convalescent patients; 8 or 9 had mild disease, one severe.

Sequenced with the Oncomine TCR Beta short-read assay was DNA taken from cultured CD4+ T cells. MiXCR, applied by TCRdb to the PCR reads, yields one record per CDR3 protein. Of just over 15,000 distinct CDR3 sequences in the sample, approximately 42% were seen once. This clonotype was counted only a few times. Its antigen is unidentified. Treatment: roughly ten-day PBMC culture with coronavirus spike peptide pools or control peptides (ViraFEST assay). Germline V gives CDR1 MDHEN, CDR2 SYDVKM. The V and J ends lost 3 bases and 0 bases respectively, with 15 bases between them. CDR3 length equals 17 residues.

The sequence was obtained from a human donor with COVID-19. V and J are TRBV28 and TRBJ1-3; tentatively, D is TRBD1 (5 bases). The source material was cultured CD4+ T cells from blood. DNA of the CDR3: TGTGCCAGCAGTTTGGGGATTTCGGGGCCCTCTGGAAACACCATATATTTT. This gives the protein CASSLGISGPSGNTIYF.